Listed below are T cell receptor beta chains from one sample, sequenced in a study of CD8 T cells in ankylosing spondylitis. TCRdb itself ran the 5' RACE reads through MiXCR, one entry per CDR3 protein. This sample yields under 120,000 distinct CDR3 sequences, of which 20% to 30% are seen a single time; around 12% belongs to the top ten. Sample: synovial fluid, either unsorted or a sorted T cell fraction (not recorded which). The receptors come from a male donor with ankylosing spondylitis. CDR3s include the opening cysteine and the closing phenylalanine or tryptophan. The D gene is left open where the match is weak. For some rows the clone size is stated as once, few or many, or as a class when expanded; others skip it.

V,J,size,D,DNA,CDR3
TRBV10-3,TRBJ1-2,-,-,TGTGCCATCAGTGAGTCCCTCTATGGCTACACCTTC,CAISESLYGYTF
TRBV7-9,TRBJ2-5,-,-,TGTGCCAGCAGCTTCGGACTTAGGGAGACCCAGTACTTC,CASSFGLRETQYF
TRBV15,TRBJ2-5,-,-,TGTGCCACCAGCAGGCCCGGGACCTGGAGGACCCAGTACTTC,CATSRPGTWRTQYF
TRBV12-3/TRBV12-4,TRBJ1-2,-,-,TGTGCCAGCAGTTACCTCAAAGGCTACACCTTC,CASSYLKGYTF
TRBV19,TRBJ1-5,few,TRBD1,TGTGCCAGTAGTATAGGGACAGGGGGCTCGGGCAATCAGCCCCAGCATTTT,CASSIGTGGSGNQPQHF
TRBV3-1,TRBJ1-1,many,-,TGTGCCAGCAGCCATCACCGCAGGGACACTGAAGCTTTCTTT,CASSHHRRDTEAFF
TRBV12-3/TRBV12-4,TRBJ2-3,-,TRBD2,TGTGCCAGCAGTCTAGCGGCTAGCACAGATACGCAGTATTTT,CASSLAASTDTQYF
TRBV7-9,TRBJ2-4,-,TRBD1,TGTGCCAGCAGCCCGGACAGGACCCTAGCCAAAAACATTCAGTACTTC,CASSPDRTLAKNIQYF
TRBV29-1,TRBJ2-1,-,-,TGCAGCGTTGGGGAGGACAGAGTTCTGTTCTTC,CSVGEDRVLFF
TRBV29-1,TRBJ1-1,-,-,TGCAGCGTTGCCTGGGCGAACACTGAAGCTTTCTTT,CSVAWANTEAFF
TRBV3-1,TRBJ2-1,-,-,TGTGCCAGCAGAAAAGGGGGGGGACTTCTTCAGCAGTTCTTC,CASRKGGGLLQQFF
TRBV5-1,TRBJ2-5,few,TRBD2,TGCGCCAGCAGCAAGACTAGCGAGCAAGAGACCCAGTACTTC,CASSKTSEQETQYF
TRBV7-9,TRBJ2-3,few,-,TGTGCCAGCAGCTTTCCAGGCACAGATACGCAGTATTTT,CASSFPGTDTQYF
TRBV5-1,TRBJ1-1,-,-,TGCGCCAGCAGCTTTGGGATCAACACTGAAGCTTTCTTT,CASSFGINTEAFF
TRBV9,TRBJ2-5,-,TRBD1,TGTGCCAGCAGCGTCCAGGGACAGGCGGGCGAGACCCAGTACTTC,CASSVQGQAGETQYF
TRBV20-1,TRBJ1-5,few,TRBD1,TGCAGTGCTACACTCCGACAGGGACCCCAGCCCCAGCATTTT,CSATLRQGPQPQHF
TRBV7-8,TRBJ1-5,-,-,TGTGCCAGCAGCCTAGTGGGGGCCGATATTGGGGGCAATCAGCCCCAGCATTTT,CASSLVGADIGGNQPQHF
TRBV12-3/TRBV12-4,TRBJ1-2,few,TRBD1,TGTGCCAGCAGTTCCTCGGGAGGGGGCGCATACTATGGCTACACCTTC,CASSSSGGGAYYGYTF
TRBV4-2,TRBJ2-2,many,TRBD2,TGTGCCAGCAGCCAAGATAAGGGACTAGCGGGAGATATCGGGGAGCTGTTTTTT,CASSQDKGLAGDIGELFF
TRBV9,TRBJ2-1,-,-,TGTGCCAGCAGCGTAGCTACTGGGAATGAGCAGTTCTTC,CASSVATGNEQFF
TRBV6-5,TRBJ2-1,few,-,TGTGCCAGCAGTTACCGGGGCGAGTCCAATGAGCAGTTCTTC,CASSYRGESNEQFF
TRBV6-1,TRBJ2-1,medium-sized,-,TGTGCCAGCAGTGAAGTCGGCAGGGCGAGCTCCTACAATGAGCAGTTCTTC,CASSEVGRASSYNEQFF
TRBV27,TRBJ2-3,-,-,TGTGCCAGCAGACCCCTAGCAACGATCACAGATACGCAGTATTTT,CASRPLATITDTQYF
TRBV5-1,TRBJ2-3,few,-,TGCGCCAGCAGCTCGCAGGGTACCGCAGATACGCAGTATTTT,CASSSQGTADTQYF
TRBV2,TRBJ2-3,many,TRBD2,TGTGCCAGCACCCGGACTAGCGGCAATACGCAGTATTTT,CASTRTSGNTQYF
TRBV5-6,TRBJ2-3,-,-,TGTGCCAGCAGCTTAGGTTTCACAGATACGCAGTATTTT,CASSLGFTDTQYF
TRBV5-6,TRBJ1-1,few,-,TGTGCCAGCAGCCGCGGGAGGGAGAACACTGAAGCTTTCTTT,CASSRGRENTEAFF